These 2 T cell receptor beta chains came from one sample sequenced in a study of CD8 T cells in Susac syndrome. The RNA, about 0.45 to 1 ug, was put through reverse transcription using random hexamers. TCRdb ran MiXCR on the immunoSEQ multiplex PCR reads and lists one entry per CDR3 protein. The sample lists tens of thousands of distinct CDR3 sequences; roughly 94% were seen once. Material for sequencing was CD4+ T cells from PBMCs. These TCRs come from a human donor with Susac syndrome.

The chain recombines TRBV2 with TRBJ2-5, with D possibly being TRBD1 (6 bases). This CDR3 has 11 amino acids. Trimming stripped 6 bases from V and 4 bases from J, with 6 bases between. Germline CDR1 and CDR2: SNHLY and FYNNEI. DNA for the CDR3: TGTGCCAGCAGACAGGGAGAGACCCAGTACTTC. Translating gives CASRQGETQYF.

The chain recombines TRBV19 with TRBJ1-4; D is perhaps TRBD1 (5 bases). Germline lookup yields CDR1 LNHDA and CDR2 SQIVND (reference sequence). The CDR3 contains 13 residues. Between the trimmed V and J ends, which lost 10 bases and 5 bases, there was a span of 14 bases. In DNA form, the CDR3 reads TGTGCCACTCTCGACAGCCTCAATGAAAAACTGTTTTTT. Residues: CATLDSLNEKLFF.